This T cell receptor beta chain is drawn from a study of beta chain features in type 1 diabetes. Study results and limitations: Shorter TCRB CDR3s, moderately but significantly so, were found in Type 1 diabetes patients in all four CD4+ subsets.

As every portion of the isolated RNA was reverse transcribed, the sequencing read expressed TCRB transcripts. The protocol was immunoSEQ multiplex PCR, while the TCRdb copy is restricted to in-frame clones and leaves out a portion. The top ten hold 0.022% of the sample, which has about 700,000 clones, around 15% seen once. Germline V CDR1 and CDR2: SGHRS, YFSETQ. V was clipped by 4 bases and J by 4 bases; unmatched bases: 7. CDR3 size: 15 residues. A single heparinised draw of approximately 110 mL on average was taken per donor. Cell sorting via CD45RO/CCR7/CD25/CD127/CD95/CD27 was performed to obtain CD4+ naive, central memory, regulatory and stem cell-like memory cells. Purity (above 95%) was reached by all sorted populations. Points on this clone: What it binds is not known.

V is TRBV5-1 and J is TRBJ2-1; 8 positions agree with TRBD1. The origin of this receptor is a man between 18 and 35 years old with type 1 diabetes. Specimen: naive CD4+ T cells from blood. The CDR3 is CASSTRQGPYNEQFF. The CDR3 DNA sequence: TGCGCCAGCAGCACCCGACAGGGGCCATACAATGAGCAGTTCTTC.